This passage covers 11 T cell receptor beta chains from one sample sequenced in a study of preoperative IRX-2 immunotherapy in early breast cancer (dated 2019 in TCRdb). Library generation was performed with the immunoSEQ multiplex PCR assay. Entries here come from immuneACCESS through TCRdb and include only in-frame sequences with V and J called. Some clones fail to appear in such tables; in the studies checked, an unresolved V gene covers under half of the shortfall, and the cause of the remainder is unknown. For this sample the table gives more than 25,000 clones, of which nearly 90% were detected only once. In total, the top ten clones hold 9.8% of the sample. In light of the paper, this sample's treatment or condition label describes: preoperative locoregional IRX-2 cytokine immunotherapy. The material was obtained from a patient treated with IRX-2 immunotherapy. The source of these receptors is a human donor with breast cancer.

The chain links TRBV2 to TRBJ1-1, with TRBD1 matching over 10 bases. From germline, CDR1 is SNHLY and CDR2 FYNNEI. V lost 6 bases, J lost 4 bases, and 5 bases stayed unmatched. The CDR3 totals 14 residues. CDR3 nucleotide sequence: TGTGCCAGCAGCAAGGACAGGGGGGGCACTGAAGCTTTCTTT. Translated, it gives CASSKDRGGTEAFF.

This clone was recorded once. The chain recombines TRBV28 with TRBJ1-2; D may be TRBD1 (5 bases). This CDR3 contains 14 residues. CDR1 is MDHEN and CDR2 is SYDVKM in the germline V gene. Trimming took off 6 bases at V and 6 bases at J, with 17 bases between the two ends. This chain's CDR3 is CASRPQGRNDGYTF. CDR3 coding DNA: TGTGCCAGCAGACCCCAGGGCCGCAATGATGGCTACACCTTC.

The CDR3 DNA sequence: TGTGCCAGCAGCCTCGTTAACATGCGCGGGGAGCTGTTTTTT. This encodes CASSLVNMRGELFF. V usage is TRBV11-2 and J usage is TRBJ2-2, with D unclear. Germline V gene sequence: CDR1 SGHAT, CDR2 FQNNGV. Trimming took 5 bases from V and 7 from J, leaving 14 bases between them. CDR3 length: 14 residues.

The chain employs TRBV6-6 and TRBJ2-6; no clear D. Germline lookup yields CDR1 MNHNY and CDR2 SVGAGI (reference sequence). V was clipped by 5 bases and J by 4 bases, with 12 bases between them. This CDR3 is built from 15 residues. The CDR3 coding sequence is TGTGCCAGCAGTATGTCCCAGGCAGGGGCCAACGTCCTGACTTTC. It codes for CASSMSQAGANVLTF.

The V gene is TRBV5-1, the J gene TRBJ2-5; 7 positions agree with TRBD1. V was clipped by 4 bases and J by 5 bases; unmatched bases: 14. The germline CDR1 and CDR2 sequences are SGHRS and YFSETQ. CDR3 length equals 16 residues. CDR3 loop: CASSPTPQGMIETQYF. As DNA, the CDR3 is TGCGCCAGCAGCCCGACCCCACAGGGGATGATCGAGACCCAGTACTTC.

V usage is TRBV14 and J usage is TRBJ2-3, with D perhaps TRBD1 (6 bases). Germline CDR1 and CDR2: SGHDN and FVKESK. Trimming took 3 bases from V and 0 from J, leaving 16 bases between them. The CDR3 extends over 17 amino acids. The CDR3 DNA reads as TGTGCCAGCAGCCAGATCCGGACAGTGACTAGCACAGATACGCAGTATTTT. Translating gives CASSQIRTVTSTDTQYF. The full variable domain, with the rest looked up from reference TRBV14 and TRBJ2-3, is EAGVTQFPSHSVIEKGQTVTLRCDPISGHDNLYWYRRVMGKEIKFLLHFVKESKQDESGMPNNRFLAERTGGTYSTLKVQPAELEDSGVYFCASSQIRTVTSTDTQYFGPGTRLTVL.

The CDR3 loop is CASSPAAGGTGELFF. DNA for the CDR3: TGTGCCAGCAGCCCAGCGGCAGGGGGAACCGGGGAGCTGTTTTTT. The rearrangement links TRBV14 to TRBJ2-2; 7 positions agree with TRBD1. CDR1 and CDR2 (germline): SGHDN, FVKESK. The CDR3 loop spans 15 amino acids. V lost 4 bases, J lost 5 bases, and 7 bases stayed unmatched.

The V and J genes are TRBV30 and TRBJ1-2, with D unclear. V lost 1 base, J lost 3 bases, and 18 bases lay in between. There are 16 residues in the CDR3. Germline V gene lookup returns CDR1 GTSNPN and CDR2 SVGIG (reference sequence). The CDR3 region is CAWSAPSPGNHYGYTF. The CDR3 DNA sequence: TGTGCCTGGAGTGCCCCCTCACCGGGAAACCACTATGGCTACACCTTC. Filled out from reference TRBV30 and TRBJ1-2, the complete variable domain reads SQTIHQWPATLVQPVGSPLSLECTVEGTSNPNLYWYRQAAGRGLQLLFYSVGIGQISSEVPQNLSASRPQDRQFILSSKKLLLSDSGFYLCAWSAPSPGNHYGYTFGSGTRLTVV.

This chain joins TRBV5-1 and TRBJ1-4; tentative D call: TRBD1 (5 bases). V shed 4 bases and J shed 8 bases, with 15 bases lying between them. The CDR3 totals 14 residues. The germline V gene encodes CDR1 SGHRS and CDR2 YFSETQ. The CDR3 region is CASSISGGEEKLFF. The CDR3 nucleotides read TGCGCCAGCAGCATATCCGGGGGGGAGGAAAAACTGTTTTTT. Full variable domain (missing parts from reference TRBV5-1 and TRBJ1-4): KAGVTQTPRYLIKTRGQQVTLSCSPISGHRSVSWYQQTPGQGLQFLFEYFSETQRNKGNFPGRFSGRQFSNSRSEMNVSTLELGDSALYLCASSISGGEEKLFFGSGTQLSVL.

This rearrangement joins TRBV7-9 to TRBJ2-2; D is perhaps TRBD1 or TRBD2 (7 bases each). V dropped 5 bases and J dropped 2 bases, with 15 bases sitting between them. The CDR3 loop spans 16 amino acids. Germline values: CDR1 SEHNR, CDR2 FQNEAQ (reference sequence). CDR3 in amino acids: CASSIRGGRNTGELFF. In nucleotides, the CDR3 is TGTGCCAGCAGCATCAGGGGGGGGCGAAACACCGGGGAGCTGTTTTTT.

This clone showed up just once. The gene calls are TRBV18 and TRBJ1-2, with 7 positions matching TRBD1. This CDR3 region has 14 residues. With V trimmed by 8 bases and J by 0 bases, 6 bases remained unmatched. Germline V gives CDR1 KGHSH, CDR2 LQKENI. The CDR3 protein is CASTTGQANYGYTF. The CDR3 DNA is TGTGCCAGCACCACAGGACAGGCTAACTATGGCTACACCTTC.